These T cell receptor beta chains were read from a single sample in a study of blood T cells in healthy people across ages. In TCRdb, the 5' RACE reads were re-called with MiXCR into one record per CDR3 protein. This sample has over 950,000 distinct CDR3 sequences, with roughly 50% found just once. The specimen was blood. The receptor set was obtained from a woman aged 55-70 years in good health. CDR3s include the opening cysteine and the closing phenylalanine or tryptophan. A D gene is named only where the DNA matches it firmly. Part of the rows lack a size; the others show once, few, many or a class for expanded clones.

D	V	J	size	CDR3	DNA
TRBD1	TRBV20-1	TRBJ2-7	-	CSADHDRAINEQYF	TGCAGTGCCGACCACGACAGGGCGATCAACGAGCAGTACTTC
TRBD2	TRBV6-2/TRBV6-3	TRBJ2-1	once	CASSFYSGTQSSPHEQFF	TGTGCCAGCAGTTTCTATAGCGGGACCCAATCGTCCCCCCATGAGCAGTTCTTC
-	TRBV7-9	TRBJ2-4	few	CASSSSSPIAGNIQYF	TGTGCCAGCAGCTCCTCCTCGCCTATAGCAGGGAACATTCAGTACTTC
-	TRBV12-3/TRBV12-4	TRBJ2-1	-	CASSNFEFNEQFF	TGTGCCAGCAGCAACTTTGAATTCAATGAGCAGTTCTTC
-	TRBV27	TRBJ2-7	few	CAIHGTLAWDEQYF	TGTGCCATCCATGGGACCTTAGCTTGGGACGAGCAGTACTTC
TRBD1	TRBV29-1	TRBJ2-7	few	CSAEWTGNNEQYF	TGCAGCGCTGAATGGACAGGGAACAACGAGCAGTACTTC
TRBD1	TRBV10-3	TRBJ2-7	many	CAISEAGTGYEQYF	TGTGCCATCAGTGAGGCCGGGACAGGGTACGAGCAGTACTTC
-	TRBV4-3	TRBJ2-4	-	CASSHFSRPGVAEQYF	TGCGCCAGCAGCCACTTCTCCCGGCCAGGGGTGGCTGAGCAGTACTTC
TRBD2	TRBV14	TRBJ2-3	-	CASSLGRSSGISDTQYF	TGTGCCAGCAGCCTCGGCAGGTCTAGCGGGATATCAGATACGCAGTATTTT
-	TRBV9	TRBJ2-3	many	CASSPSPADTQYF	TGTGCCAGCAGCCCTAGTCCTGCGGATACGCAGTATTTT
-	TRBV28	TRBJ2-1	few	CASSLTARQDFADEQFF	TGTGCCAGCAGTCTGACAGCGAGACAGGACTTTGCCGATGAGCAGTTCTTC
-	TRBV5-1	TRBJ2-2	few	CASGRRTGELFF	TGCGCCAGCGGCCGTCGTACCGGGGAGCTGTTTTTT
-	TRBV12-3/TRBV12-4	TRBJ2-5	-	CASSSARDRMNRKQYF	TGTGCCAGCAGTTCCGCGAGGGACCGTATGAACCGAAAGCAGTACTTC
TRBD2	TRBV29-1	TRBJ2-5	many	CSVDRGRAGIDGETQYF	TGCAGCGTTGACCGCGGGAGGGCCGGTATTGACGGAGAGACCCAGTACTTC
-	TRBV15	TRBJ1-1	-	CATSRDIGQDEAFF	TGTGCCACCAGCAGAGATATAGGGCAAGATGAAGCTTTCTTT
-	TRBV12-3/TRBV12-4	TRBJ1-2	-	CASSAITYYGYTF	TGTGCCAGCAGCGCAATAACATACTATGGCTACACCTTC
TRBD2	TRBV7-2	TRBJ2-7	few	CASSLVAGEGYEQYF	TGTGCCAGCAGCTTAGTCGCGGGAGAGGGCTACGAGCAGTACTTC
TRBD2	TRBV7-2	TRBJ2-7	few	CASSLAPGLVGTYEQYF	TGTGCCAGCAGCTTAGCGCCGGGACTAGTAGGCACCTACGAGCAGTACTTC
-	TRBV4-1	TRBJ1-3	-	CASSQVRGSGNTIYF	TGCGCCAGCAGCCAAGTAAGGGGCTCTGGAAACACCATATATTTT
TRBD1	TRBV9	TRBJ2-7	-	CASSAQGAMYEQYF	TGTGCCAGCAGCGCGCAGGGGGCGATGTACGAGCAGTACTTC
-	TRBV7-2	TRBJ2-7	-	CASSYDGARTYEQYF	TGTGCCAGCAGCTATGACGGGGCAAGAACCTACGAGCAGTACTTC
TRBD2	TRBV27	TRBJ2-1	-	CASRSYSGRKETQFF	TGTGCCAGCAGATCGTACAGCGGGAGGAAAGAGACCCAGTTCTTC
-	TRBV11-2	TRBJ2-3	few	CASSLDLSGRTTDTQYF	TGTGCCAGCAGCTTAGACCTCTCCGGGCGAACTACAGATACGCAGTATTTT
-	TRBV7-6	TRBJ2-5	-	CASSSVSGQGTQYF	TGTGCCAGCAGCTCCGTGTCGGGGCAAGGGACCCAGTACTTC
-	TRBV27	TRBJ2-7	many	CASSSTGEQYF	TGTGCCAGCAGTTCAACTGGGGAGCAGTACTTC
TRBD2	TRBV4-2	TRBJ2-3	-	CASSQAGTSGAPSTDTQYF	TGTGCCAGCAGCCAAGCCGGGACTAGCGGGGCACCTAGCACAGATACGCAGTATTTT
-	TRBV12-3/TRBV12-4	TRBJ2-6	-	CASRQGFSGANVLTF	TGTGCCAGCAGACAGGGATTCTCTGGGGCCAACGTCCTGACTTTC
-	TRBV4-1	TRBJ2-7	few	CASSQTGLFIYEQYF	TGCGCCAGCAGCCAAACAGGACTTTTTATCTACGAGCAGTACTTC
-	TRBV28	TRBJ2-7	few	CASSLPGGTTYEQYF	TGTGCCAGCAGTTTACCCGGAGGCACCACCTACGAGCAGTACTTC
-	TRBV7-8	TRBJ2-7	-	CASSLVANPYEQYF	TGTGCCAGCAGCTTAGTAGCTAATCCCTACGAGCAGTACTTC
-	TRBV5-5	TRBJ1-1	-	CASRRAGQMNTEAFF	TGTGCCAGCAGGCGCGCCGGGCAAATGAACACTGAAGCTTTCTTT
-	TRBV12-3/TRBV12-4	TRBJ2-5	few	CASSPVGVRETQYF	TGTGCCAGCAGTCCCGTTGGGGTTCGAGAGACCCAGTACTTC
-	TRBV4-1	TRBJ2-7	few	CASSQAPGLLGYEQYF	TGCGCCAGCAGCCAGGCACCGGGACTCCTGGGCTACGAGCAGTACTTC
-	TRBV9	TRBJ2-4	-	CASSPEGKNIQYF	TGTGCCAGCAGCCCCGAGGGCAAAAACATTCAGTACTTC
-	TRBV28	TRBJ1-4	few	CASSLIGPAGATNEKLFF	TGTGCCAGCAGTTTAATAGGTCCTGCGGGCGCAACTAATGAAAAACTGTTTTTT
-	TRBV4-1	TRBJ1-4	-	CASSQGRDEKLFF	TGCGCCAGCAGCCAAGGTAGAGATGAAAAACTGTTTTTT
-	TRBV29-1	TRBJ2-1	-	CSVDTGLQFF	TGCAGCGTGGATACAGGGTTGCAGTTCTTC
-	TRBV4-2	TRBJ1-2	-	CASSQVTQGRRLGYTF	TGTGCCAGCAGCCAAGTAACGCAGGGGAGGCGGCTTGGCTACACCTTC
TRBD1	TRBV7-9	TRBJ2-1	-	CASSSPGQGYYNEQFF	TGTGCCAGCAGCTCTCCGGGACAGGGATATTACAATGAGCAGTTCTTC
TRBD2	TRBV11-2	TRBJ2-7	-	CASSLGPGTSSYNEQYF	TGTGCCAGCAGCTTAGGTCCCGGGACTAGCTCCTACAATGAGCAGTACTTC
TRBD1	TRBV12-3/TRBV12-4	TRBJ2-1	-	CASSRGQGTYNEQFF	TGTGCCAGCAGTCGAGGACAGGGGACCTACAATGAGCAGTTCTTC
TRBD1	TRBV7-8	TRBJ2-7	few	CASSLGTGGEQYF	TGTGCCAGCAGCTTAGGGACAGGGGGCGAGCAGTACTTC
TRBD1	TRBV28	TRBJ2-1	few	CASSFLGTGSYNEQFF	TGTGCCAGCAGTTTTTTGGGGACAGGGAGCTACAATGAGCAGTTCTTC
-	TRBV29-1	TRBJ2-7	-	CSVWLLTCEQYF	TGCAGCGTTTGGTTACTCACCTGCGAGCAGTACTTC
-	TRBV7-2	TRBJ1-2	-	CASSRRWQGLGYTF	TGTGCCAGCAGCCGGAGGTGGCAGGGCCTTGGCTACACCTTC
TRBD2	TRBV2	TRBJ2-1	-	CASSETVTSGSRSYNEQFF	TGTGCCAGCAGTGAAACGGTGACTAGCGGGAGCCGATCCTACAATGAGCAGTTCTTC
-	TRBV4-3	TRBJ2-7	many	CASSQGRQEIYEQYF	TGCGCCAGCAGCCAAGGTCGACAGGAAATCTACGAGCAGTACTTC
TRBD2	TRBV28	TRBJ2-3	once	CACSFEEGLAGVTQYF	TGTGCCTGCAGTTTTGAAGAGGGCCTAGCGGGAGTTACGCAGTATTTT
-	TRBV18	TRBJ2-7	-	CASSPEVWTDEQYF	TGTGCCAGCTCACCAGAGGTGTGGACAGACGAGCAGTACTTC
-	TRBV7-2	TRBJ2-5	few	CASSLDWGEETQYF	TGTGCCAGCAGCTTAGACTGGGGGGAAGAGACCCAGTACTTC